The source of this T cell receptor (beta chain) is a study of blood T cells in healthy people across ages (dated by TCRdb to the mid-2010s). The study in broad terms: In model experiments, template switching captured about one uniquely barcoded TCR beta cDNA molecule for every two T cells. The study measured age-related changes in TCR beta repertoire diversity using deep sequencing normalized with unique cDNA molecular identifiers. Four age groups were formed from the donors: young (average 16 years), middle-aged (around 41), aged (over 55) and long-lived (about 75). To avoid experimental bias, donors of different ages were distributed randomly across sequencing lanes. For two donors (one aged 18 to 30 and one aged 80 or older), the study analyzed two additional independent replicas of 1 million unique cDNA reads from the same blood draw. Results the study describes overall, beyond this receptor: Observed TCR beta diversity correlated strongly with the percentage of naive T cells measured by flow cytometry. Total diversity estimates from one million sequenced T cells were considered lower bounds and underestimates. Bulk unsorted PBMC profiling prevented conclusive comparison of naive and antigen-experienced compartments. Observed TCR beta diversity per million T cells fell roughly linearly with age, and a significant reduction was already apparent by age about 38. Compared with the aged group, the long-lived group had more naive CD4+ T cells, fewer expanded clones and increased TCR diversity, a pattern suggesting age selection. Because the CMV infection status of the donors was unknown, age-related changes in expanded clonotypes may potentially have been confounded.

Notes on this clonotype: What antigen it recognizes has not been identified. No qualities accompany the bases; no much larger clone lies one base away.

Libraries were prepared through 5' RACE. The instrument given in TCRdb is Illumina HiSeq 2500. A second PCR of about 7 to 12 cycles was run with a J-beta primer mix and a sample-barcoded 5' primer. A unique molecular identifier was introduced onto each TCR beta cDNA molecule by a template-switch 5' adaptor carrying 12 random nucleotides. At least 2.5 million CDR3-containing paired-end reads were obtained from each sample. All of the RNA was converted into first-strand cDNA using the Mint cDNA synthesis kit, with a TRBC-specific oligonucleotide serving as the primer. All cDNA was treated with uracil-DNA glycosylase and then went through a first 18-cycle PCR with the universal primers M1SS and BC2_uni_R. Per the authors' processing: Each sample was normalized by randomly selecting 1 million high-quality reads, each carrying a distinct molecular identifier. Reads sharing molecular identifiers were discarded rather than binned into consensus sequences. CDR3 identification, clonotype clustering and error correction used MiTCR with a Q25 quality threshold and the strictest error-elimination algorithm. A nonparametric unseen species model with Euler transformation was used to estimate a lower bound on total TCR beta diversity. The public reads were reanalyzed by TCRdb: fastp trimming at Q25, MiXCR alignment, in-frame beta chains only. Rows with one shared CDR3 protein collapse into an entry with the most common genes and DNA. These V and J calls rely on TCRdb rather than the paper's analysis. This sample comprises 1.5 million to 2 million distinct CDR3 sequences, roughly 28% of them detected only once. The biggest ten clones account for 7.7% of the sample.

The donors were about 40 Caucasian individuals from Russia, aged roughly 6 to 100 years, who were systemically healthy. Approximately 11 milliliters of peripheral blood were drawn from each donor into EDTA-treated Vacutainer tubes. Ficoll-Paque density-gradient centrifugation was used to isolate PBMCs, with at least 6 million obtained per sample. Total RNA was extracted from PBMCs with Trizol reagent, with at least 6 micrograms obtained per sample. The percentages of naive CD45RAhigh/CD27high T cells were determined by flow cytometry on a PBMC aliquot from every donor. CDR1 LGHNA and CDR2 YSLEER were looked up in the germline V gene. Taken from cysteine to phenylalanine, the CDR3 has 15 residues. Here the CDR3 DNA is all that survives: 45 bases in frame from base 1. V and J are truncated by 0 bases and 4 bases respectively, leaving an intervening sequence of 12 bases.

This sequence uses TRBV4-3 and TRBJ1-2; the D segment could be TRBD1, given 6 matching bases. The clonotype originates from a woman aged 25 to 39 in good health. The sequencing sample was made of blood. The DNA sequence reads TGCGCCAGCAGCCAAGATCGGGGGGCGGGCTATGGCTACACCTTC. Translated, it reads CASSQDRGAGYGYTF.